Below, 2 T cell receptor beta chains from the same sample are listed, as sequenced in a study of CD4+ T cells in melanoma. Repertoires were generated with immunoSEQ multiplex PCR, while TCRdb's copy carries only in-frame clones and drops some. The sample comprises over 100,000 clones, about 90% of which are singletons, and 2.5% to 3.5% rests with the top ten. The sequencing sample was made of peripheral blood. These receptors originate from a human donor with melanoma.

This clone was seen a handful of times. The CDR3 DNA follows: TGTGCCAGTAGACTAGCTGGTTCACCCCTCCACTTT. This translates into CASRLAGSPLHF. The chain uses TRBV19 and TRBJ1-6; no reliable D call. The CDR3 has 12 residues. The germline gives CDR1 LNHDA, CDR2 SQIVND (reference sequence). V lost 6 bases to trimming and J lost 9 bases, with 9 bases between them.

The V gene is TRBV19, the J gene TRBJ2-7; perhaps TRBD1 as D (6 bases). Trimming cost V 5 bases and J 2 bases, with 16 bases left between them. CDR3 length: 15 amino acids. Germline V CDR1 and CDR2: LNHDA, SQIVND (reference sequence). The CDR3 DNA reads TGTGCCAGTAGTCCACAGAGGGGGAGTCCCTACGAGCAGTACTTC. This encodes CASSPQRGSPYEQYF.